These T cell receptor beta chains were read from a single sample in a study of blood T cell repertoires in COVID-19. Libraries were prepared by immunoSEQ multiplex PCR; TCRdb keeps only in-frame clonotypes and omits some of them. The repertoire holds about 210,000 clones, with about four fifths as singletons. The sequenced sample was peripheral blood. These receptors came from a woman aged 40 to 50 with acute or convalescent COVID-19. Both conserved end residues are part of each CDR3. Each record gives: J gene, D gene, clone size, V gene, CDR3 protein, CDR3 DNA. D genes are given only for firm matches. Not every row has a clone size; where given, it reads once, few, many or a size class.

j_gene: TRBJ1-3; d_gene: TRBD1; abundance: -; v_gene: TRBV11-2; CDR3aa: CASSRDSADTIYF; CDR3nt: TGTGCCAGCAGCCGGGACAGTGCAGACACCATATATTTT
j_gene: TRBJ2-7; d_gene: TRBD1; abundance: -; v_gene: TRBV19; CDR3aa: CASSAAGTGGRYEQYF; CDR3nt: TGTGCCAGTAGTGCCGCCGGGACAGGGGGCCGGTACGAGCAGTACTTC
j_gene: TRBJ2-1; d_gene: TRBD1; abundance: -; v_gene: TRBV7-6; CDR3aa: CASSFDRGTYNEQFF; CDR3nt: TGTGCCAGCAGCTTTGACAGGGGGACTTACAATGAGCAGTTCTTC
j_gene: TRBJ1-4; d_gene: -; abundance: -; v_gene: TRBV7-6; CDR3aa: CASSLGQALSMGKLFF; CDR3nt: TGTGCCAGCAGCTTAGGACAGGCTTTGTCTATGGGGAAACTGTTTTTT
j_gene: TRBJ1-2; d_gene: TRBD1; abundance: -; v_gene: TRBV20-1; CDR3aa: CSGTGDYGYTF; CDR3nt: TGCAGTGGGACAGGGGACTATGGCTACACCTTC
j_gene: TRBJ2-3; d_gene: TRBD2; abundance: -; v_gene: TRBV27; CDR3aa: CASSLSRWGSGAYTDTQYF; CDR3nt: TGTGCCAGCAGTTTATCACGATGGGGTAGCGGGGCCTACACAGATACGCAGTATTTT
j_gene: TRBJ2-2; d_gene: -; abundance: few; v_gene: TRBV4-2; CDR3aa: CASSQDRGETGELFF; CDR3nt: TGTGCCAGCAGCCAAGACAGGGGGGAAACCGGGGAGCTGTTTTTT
j_gene: TRBJ1-6; d_gene: -; abundance: -; v_gene: TRBV19; CDR3aa: CASSMLREYNSPLHF; CDR3nt: TGTGCCAGTAGTATGCTCAGGGAATATAATTCACCCCTCCACTTT
j_gene: TRBJ2-1; d_gene: -; abundance: -; v_gene: TRBV10-3; CDR3aa: CAISEARREQFF; CDR3nt: TGTGCCATCAGTGAGGCGAGGCGTGAGCAGTTCTTC
j_gene: TRBJ1-1; d_gene: -; abundance: once; v_gene: TRBV20-1; CDR3aa: CSATSGAEAFF; CDR3nt: TGCAGTGCAACCTCAGGGGCAGAAGCTTTCTTT
j_gene: TRBJ1-1; d_gene: TRBD1; abundance: -; v_gene: TRBV14; CDR3aa: CASSPTGGAGTEAFF; CDR3nt: TGTGCCAGCAGCCCCACAGGGGGCGCAGGGACTGAAGCTTTCTTT
j_gene: TRBJ1-5; d_gene: -; abundance: -; v_gene: TRBV30; CDR3aa: CAWTPGGSNQPQHF; CDR3nt: TGTGCCTGGACCCCAGGCGGGAGCAATCAGCCCCAGCATTTT
j_gene: TRBJ2-1; d_gene: TRBD1; abundance: -; v_gene: TRBV30; CDR3aa: CAWSEGQGINEQFF; CDR3nt: TGTGCCTGGAGTGAAGGACAGGGAATTAATGAGCAGTTCTTC
j_gene: TRBJ2-3; d_gene: TRBD1; abundance: -; v_gene: TRBV6-4; CDR3aa: CASSTGDTDTQYF; CDR3nt: TGTGCCAGCAGTACAGGGGACACAGATACGCAGTATTTT
j_gene: TRBJ2-3; d_gene: -; abundance: -; v_gene: TRBV15; CDR3aa: CATSRDSRGVSTDTQYF; CDR3nt: TGTGCCACCAGCAGAGATTCCCGCGGAGTTAGCACAGATACGCAGTATTTT
j_gene: TRBJ1-1; d_gene: -; abundance: -; v_gene: TRBV10-2; CDR3aa: CASSSRTAGTDTEAFF; CDR3nt: TGCGCCAGCAGTTCACGGACAGCAGGGACGGACACTGAAGCTTTCTTT
j_gene: TRBJ1-5; d_gene: TRBD1; abundance: -; v_gene: TRBV19; CDR3aa: CASSRGTADNQPQHF; CDR3nt: TGTGCCAGTAGTCGCGGGACAGCCGACAATCAGCCCCAGCATTTT
j_gene: TRBJ2-2; d_gene: -; abundance: -; v_gene: TRBV19; CDR3aa: CASSLRGTGELFF; CDR3nt: TGTGCCAGTAGTCTCAGGGGTACCGGGGAGCTGTTTTTT
j_gene: TRBJ2-7; d_gene: -; abundance: once; v_gene: TRBV30; CDR3aa: CAWGGGNYEQYF; CDR3nt: TGTGCCTGGGGAGGGGGCAACTACGAGCAGTACTTC
j_gene: TRBJ1-1; d_gene: -; abundance: -; v_gene: TRBV6-6; CDR3aa: CASSYGQMNTEAFF; CDR3nt: TGTGCCAGCAGTTACGGACAGATGAACACTGAAGCTTTCTTT
j_gene: TRBJ2-2; d_gene: -; abundance: -; v_gene: TRBV2; CDR3aa: CASSEVYGVTGELFF; CDR3nt: TGTGCCAGCAGTGAAGTGTACGGAGTCACCGGGGAGCTGTTTTTT
j_gene: TRBJ1-2; d_gene: TRBD1; abundance: -; v_gene: TRBV6-5; CDR3aa: CASLGQTYYGYTF; CDR3nt: TGTGCCAGTTTGGGACAGACCTACTATGGCTACACCTTC
j_gene: TRBJ1-2; d_gene: TRBD1; abundance: few; v_gene: TRBV19; CDR3aa: CASRLVGGTYGYTF; CDR3nt: TGTGCCAGTAGGCTCGTAGGGGGCACCTATGGCTACACCTTC
j_gene: TRBJ1-2; d_gene: TRBD1; abundance: -; v_gene: TRBV3-1/TRBV3-2; CDR3aa: CASSRTGGYGYTF; CDR3nt: TGTGCCAGCAGCCGGACAGGGGGCTATGGCTACACCTTC
j_gene: TRBJ2-7; d_gene: TRBD2; abundance: -; v_gene: TRBV2; CDR3aa: CASRGTSRKVEQYF; CDR3nt: TGTGCCAGCAGGGGGACTAGTAGAAAGGTCGAGCAGTACTTC
j_gene: TRBJ2-7; d_gene: -; abundance: -; v_gene: TRBV15; CDR3aa: CATSRVGSPYEQYF; CDR3nt: TGTGCCACCAGCAGAGTGGGCTCACCCTACGAGCAGTACTTC
j_gene: TRBJ2-1; d_gene: -; abundance: few; v_gene: TRBV6-5; CDR3aa: CASSPGGGNEQFF; CDR3nt: TGTGCCAGCAGTCCTGGGGGCGGGAATGAGCAGTTCTTC
j_gene: TRBJ1-5; d_gene: -; abundance: few; v_gene: TRBV5-8; CDR3aa: CASSFVREGLGQPQHF; CDR3nt: TGTGCCAGCAGCTTCGTAAGAGAGGGCTTAGGACAGCCCCAGCATTTT
j_gene: TRBJ2-2; d_gene: TRBD2; abundance: once; v_gene: TRBV5-6; CDR3aa: CASSFSTSGENTGELFF; CDR3nt: TGTGCCAGCAGCTTTTCGACTAGCGGGGAAAATACCGGGGAGCTGTTTTTT
j_gene: TRBJ2-3; d_gene: TRBD2; abundance: -; v_gene: TRBV5-6; CDR3aa: CASSFLAGDTDTQYF; CDR3nt: TGTGCCAGCAGCTTCTTAGCGGGAGATACAGATACGCAGTATTTT
j_gene: TRBJ1-4; d_gene: TRBD1; abundance: -; v_gene: TRBV4-2; CDR3aa: CASSKRTGEVEKLFF; CDR3nt: TGTGCCAGCAGCAAACGGACAGGAGAGGTTGAAAAACTGTTTTTT
j_gene: TRBJ1-1; d_gene: -; abundance: once; v_gene: TRBV5-6; CDR3aa: CASSRGYTEAFF; CDR3nt: TGTGCCAGCAGCCGGGGGTACACTGAAGCTTTCTTT
j_gene: TRBJ2-2; d_gene: TRBD2; abundance: -; v_gene: TRBV23-1; CDR3aa: CASSQKLLAGGRGTGELFF; CDR3nt: TGCGCCAGCAGTCAAAAACTACTAGCGGGAGGGCGTGGCACCGGGGAGCTGTTTTTT
j_gene: TRBJ1-2; d_gene: -; abundance: -; v_gene: TRBV27; CDR3aa: CASSPSWANYGYTF; CDR3nt: TGTGCCAGCAGTCCTAGTTGGGCTAACTATGGCTACACCTTC
j_gene: TRBJ2-2; d_gene: -; abundance: once; v_gene: TRBV5-1; CDR3aa: CASSPPSRQNTGELFF; CDR3nt: TGCGCCAGCAGCCCCCCCTCCAGACAGAACACCGGGGAGCTGTTTTTT
j_gene: TRBJ2-3; d_gene: -; abundance: -; v_gene: TRBV3-1/TRBV3-2; CDR3aa: CASSEGQWKNTQYF; CDR3nt: TGTGCCAGCAGCGAAGGACAATGGAAAAATACGCAGTATTTT
j_gene: TRBJ2-1; d_gene: TRBD1; abundance: -; v_gene: TRBV3-1/TRBV3-2; CDR3aa: CASSHLDNRGRGEQFF; CDR3nt: TGTGCCAGCAGCCATCTCGATAACAGGGGACGGGGTGAGCAGTTCTTC
j_gene: TRBJ2-6; d_gene: TRBD2; abundance: once; v_gene: TRBV27; CDR3aa: CASSHGTSGTLLTF; CDR3nt: TGTGCCAGCAGTCACGGGACTAGCGGAACCCTCCTGACTTTC
j_gene: TRBJ1-2; d_gene: -; abundance: -; v_gene: TRBV6-6; CDR3aa: CASSYVASGSNYGYTF; CDR3nt: TGTGCCAGCAGTTACGTGGCATCGGGATCTAACTATGGCTACACCTTC
j_gene: TRBJ1-5; d_gene: -; abundance: once; v_gene: TRBV25-1; CDR3aa: CASSGFYSNQPQHF; CDR3nt: TGTGCCAGCAGTGGTTTTTATAGCAATCAGCCCCAGCATTTT
j_gene: TRBJ2-7; d_gene: TRBD1; abundance: once; v_gene: TRBV2; CDR3aa: CASSAHEGQGTYEQYF; CDR3nt: TGTGCCAGCAGTGCGCATGAGGGACAGGGAACCTACGAGCAGTACTTC
j_gene: TRBJ2-7; d_gene: -; abundance: -; v_gene: TRBV4-1; CDR3aa: CASSQGAGSYEQYF; CDR3nt: TGCGCCAGCAGCCAAGGGGCCGGCTCCTACGAGCAGTACTTC
j_gene: TRBJ2-1; d_gene: TRBD2; abundance: -; v_gene: TRBV19; CDR3aa: CASSPSGQSNEQFF; CDR3nt: TGTGCCAGTAGTCCTAGCGGGCAGTCCAATGAGCAGTTCTTC
j_gene: TRBJ2-5; d_gene: TRBD1; abundance: -; v_gene: TRBV5-1; CDR3aa: CASSWGSGTEWETQYF; CDR3nt: TGCGCCAGCAGCTGGGGGTCCGGGACAGAATGGGAGACCCAGTACTTC
j_gene: TRBJ2-5; d_gene: TRBD2; abundance: -; v_gene: TRBV5-1; CDR3aa: CASSRRTSGGAGLETQYF; CDR3nt: TGCGCCAGCAGCCGACGGACTAGCGGGGGGGCAGGCTTAGAGACCCAGTACTTC
j_gene: TRBJ2-3; d_gene: -; abundance: -; v_gene: TRBV2; CDR3aa: CASSEAPGGQDTQYF; CDR3nt: TGTGCCAGCAGTGAAGCCCCCGGGGGGCAAGATACGCAGTATTTT
j_gene: TRBJ2-2; d_gene: TRBD2; abundance: -; v_gene: TRBV29-1; CDR3aa: CSAKKTSGVRSGELFF; CDR3nt: TGCAGCGCCAAAAAGACTAGCGGGGTACGAAGCGGGGAGCTGTTTTTT
j_gene: TRBJ1-2; d_gene: -; abundance: -; v_gene: TRBV6-5; CDR3aa: CASSYSADYGYTF; CDR3nt: TGTGCCAGCAGTTACTCGGCAGATTATGGCTACACCTTC
j_gene: TRBJ2-2; d_gene: -; abundance: -; v_gene: TRBV29-1; CDR3aa: CSVEGSNTGELFF; CDR3nt: TGCAGCGTTGAGGGCTCGAACACCGGGGAGCTGTTTTTT